The clone carrying this TCR beta chain was seen many times. The antigen is not known. The sample originates from a study of T cells in Graves' hyperthyroidism and ophthalmopathy. Broader study findings: It was a median around 6 months before onset that the model predicted ophthalmopathy.

The investigators amplified TCR beta CDR3 regions from RNA transcripts. The study used the HTBI primer set for a first-round RT-PCR of the TCR CDR3. TCRdb used MiXCR to reprocess the multiplex PCR reads, holding one entry per CDR3 protein. Of about 260,000 distinct CDR3 sequences in the sample, 20% to 30% were seen once. Trimming shortened V by 6 bases and J by 0 bases, and 18 bases separated the two germline ends. In germline, CDR1 is MDHEN, CDR2 SYDVKM. The length of the CDR3 is 17 residues. The origin of this receptor is a man aged 35-49 years with Graves' hyperthyroidism that later progressed to Graves' ophthalmopathy. The specimen was blood. The rearrangement uses TRBV28 and TRBJ1-3, with D possibly matching TRBD1 (5 bases). For the CDR3, the DNA is TGTGCCAGCAGGCACCCGGACACCGGTTACTCTGGAAACACCATATATTTT. This sequence encodes CASRHPDTGYSGNTIYF.